Sequencing of this TCR beta chain was carried out in a study of blood T cell repertoires in COVID-19. For the study at large: COVID-19 samples collected from the United States, Italy and Spain covered acute and convalescent phases. The cDNA or gDNA used as material had been derived from T cells, B-cell-depleted T cells, or PBMCs.

This CDR3 is 16 amino acids long. Germline assignment: CDR1 MNHEY and CDR2 SVGAGI. Trimming removed 0 bases at V and 4 bases at J, with 12 bases between. Profiling relied on immunoSEQ multiplex PCR, and the TCRdb table lists in-frame clones only, not all of them. Among under 150,000 clones listed, more than 80% were seen once. The sequence came from a woman older than 75 in a cohort sampled during active or convalescent COVID-19. Sequenced sample: peripheral blood. The chain joins TRBV6-5 to TRBJ1-4, with a possible D match to TRBD1 (5 bases). The CDR3 loop is CASSYSGGRVNEKLFF. DNA for the CDR3: TGTGCCAGCAGTTACTCGGGAGGCAGGGTTAATGAAAAACTGTTTTTT.